This T cell receptor beta chain was sequenced for a study of shared clonotypes between healthy human individuals. Study processing details: Junction-only immunoSEQ data arrived without quality scores, meaning filtering differed. Method: immunoSEQ multiplex PCR; TCRdb's copy keeps in-frame clones and lacks some. Clone size and the V and J calls come from that table; the DNA yielded D and trimming. In the table there are about 520,000 clones, 70% to 85% of which are singletons. Only a few counts were recorded for this clone. Nashville, Tennessee was home to all donors, who were Caucasian adults. Unsorted samples relied on roughly 99 million PBMCs, which served as the source of genomic DNA. Per the germline V gene, CDR1 is SGHTA and CDR2 is FQGNSA. The CDR3 totals 11 residues. V lost 4 bases and J 6 bases, leaving 7 bases between the germline ends.

The sequence was collected from a woman aged 40 to 50 in good health. Some clones in this sample may be carry-over from other donors' samples. This chain joins TRBV7-2 and TRBJ2-7; possibly TRBD1 or TRBD2 for D (5 bases each). Sequences were obtained from PBMCs. Here the CDR3 reads CASSWGFEQYF. The DNA of the CDR3 is TGTGCCAGCAGCTGGGGGTTCGAGCAGTACTTC.